The entry below describes one T cell receptor beta chain. The junction does not match germline at one end; this may be a read error. Sequencing used immunoSEQ multiplex PCR; TCRdb keeps in-frame clones, though not all of them. There are some 100,000 clones in the sample; under 90% occur only once, and roughly 6.1% lies in the top ten. This sample was taken from a study of radiation and T cells in renal cell carcinoma. Study details: Nephrectomy followed 15 Gy stereotactic body radiation by 4 weeks.

The germline CDR1 and CDR2 sequences are SGHDT and YYEEEE. The CDR3 extends over 14 amino acids. Regarding time point: baseline pretreatment blood. The treatment: 15 Gy SBRT to primary tumor, nephrectomy 4 weeks later. Radiation-treated patients gave blood at baseline, week 2 and week 4. This renal cell carcinoma was of the clear cell type. This sequence was found in a man between 60 and 75 years old with renal cell carcinoma. This material consisted of blood, taken from a patient whose treatment included radiotherapy and nephrectomy. The rearrangement uses TRBV5-6 and TRBJ1-3; D perhaps matches TRBD1 (6 bases). The CDR3 coding sequence is TGTACCAGCAGCTTACAGGGAGTGGAAAACACCATATATTTT. Amino acid sequence: CTSSLQGVENTIYF.